This TCR beta chain was observed in a study of T-cell reconstitution after alpha-beta-depleted transplantation in children. Germline-derived CDR1 and CDR2 are SGHKS and YYEKEE (reference sequence). V was pared by 1 base and J by 7 bases, with 10 bases of the junction left unmatched. This CDR3 contains 16 residues. This clonotype showed up many times. TCRbeta library construction was performed incorporating unique molecular identifiers. TCRdb called the PCR reads again in MiXCR, with one record for every CDR3 protein. The table has hundreds of thousands of distinct CDR3 sequences, approximately 16% seen once.

The chain links TRBV5-5 to TRBJ2-1; TRBD1 aligns across 8 bases. Specimen: PBMCs from the stem cell graft donor, collected from the stem cell graft. This TCR was recovered from a human donor who donated a stem cell graft to a child with acute myeloid leukemia. The CDR3 region is CASSLRQGSLWNEQFF. The CDR3 coding sequence is TGTGCCAGCAGCTTGAGACAGGGGTCTCTTTGGAATGAGCAGTTCTTC.